This TCR beta chain was obtained from a study of cytomegalovirus exposure and HLA in healthy donors. For the study at large: Drawn from HLA-typed donors, 65 million to 100 million unique TCRs were held in an early data release. Notes on the study in general: Certain sequence variants were highly shared and formed a cluster, and this cluster was likely a sequencing artifact.

This clone was counted once. Its specificity is not known. PCR used 60 Vbeta primers and 13 Jbeta primers. TCRdb's table, derived via immunoSEQ multiplex PCR, lists solely in-frame clones and lacks some. The data contain around 150,000 clones, approximately 80% of them seen just once; the ten biggest clones take up 2% to 3%. The V end was cut by 3 bases, the J end by 4 bases, with 7 bases between. The CDR3 spans 13 residues. Germline V gene data show CDR1 as SGHTA and CDR2 as FQGNSA. J is TRBJ1-5 and V is TRBV7-2; a weak D match, TRBD1 (6 bases). This clonotype was sampled from a woman between 40 and 50 years old in good health and CMV-seropositive. Sequenced: PBMCs. The CDR3 coding sequence is TGTGCCAGCAGCTTGGGACAAAATCAGCCCCAGCATTTT. Translated, it gives CASSLGQNQPQHF.